Shown below are 27 T cell receptor beta chains from a single sample sequenced in a study of shared clonotypes between healthy human individuals. TCRdb's table, derived via immunoSEQ multiplex PCR, lists solely in-frame clones and lacks some. The repertoire includes about 110,000 clones, about 66% of them detected once, and almost 25% sits in the top ten. The sample taken for sequencing was memory CD8+ T cells sorted from blood. Indicated subset: CD45RO+ cells pooled with CCR7-negative TemRA cells. These TCRs come from a woman in her thirties in good health.

With regard to this clone: This may arise from a read error, as a much more abundant clone is one base away. This chain's CDR3 is CASSDSPGVNEQFF. As DNA, the CDR3 is TGTGCCAGCAGTGACTCTCCAGGGGTGAATGAGCAGTTCTTC. The chain recombines TRBV6-4 with TRBJ2-1, with D maybe TRBD1 (6 bases). CDR3 length: 14 amino acids. Trimming took 0 bases from V and 7 from J, leaving 10 bases between them. Germline CDR1 MRHNA, CDR2 SNTAGT.

CDR3: CASSYSFAGTYEQYF. CDR3 nucleotides: TGTGCCAGCAGTTACTCGTTTGCCGGAACCTACGAGCAGTACTTC. The chain couples TRBV6-5 to TRBJ2-7; no reliable D call. The germline V gene has CDR1 MNHEY and CDR2 SVGAGI. The CDR3 has 15 residues. V was shortened by 0 bases and J by 2 bases, with 11 bases between the two germline ends.

The V gene is TRBV19, the J gene TRBJ1-5, with TRBD1 identical over 7 bases. Losses at the gene ends were 6 bases for V and 10 bases for J; bases not matched to a gene: 15. The CDR3 runs to 15 residues. Germline V gene sequence: CDR1 LNHDA, CDR2 SQIVND (reference sequence). CDR3 in amino acids: CASSTLGTDIRPQHF. DNA of the CDR3: TGTGCCAGTAGCACCCTGGGGACAGATATCAGACCCCAGCATTTT. The variable domain in full, completed from reference TRBV19 and TRBJ1-5, reads DGGITQSPKYLFRKEGQNVTLSCEQNLNHDAMYWYRQDPGQGLRLIYYSQIVNDFQKGDIAEGYSVSREKKESFPLTVTSAQKNPTAFYLCASSTLGTDIRPQHFGDGTRLSIL.

The chain recombines TRBV7-8 with TRBJ2-1; D remains unclear. The CDR3 contains 15 residues. Germline CDR1 SGHVS, CDR2 FQNEAQ. V lost 3 bases, J lost 10 bases, and 19 bases lay in between. The CDR3 nucleotides read TGTGCCAGCAGCTTCGTCACCCGTATTGAAGGGGAGCAGTTCTTC. It yields the protein CASSFVTRIEGEQFF.

This clone ranks as medium-sized. The gene calls are TRBV30 and TRBJ2-5; 12 nucleotides match TRBD1. Losses at the gene ends were 8 bases for V and 3 bases for J; bases not matched to a gene: 1. Germline CDR1 reads GTSNPN; CDR2 reads SVGIG (reference sequence). The CDR3 covers 12 residues. The CDR3 sequence is CAGTGGKETQYF. CDR3 nucleotide sequence: TGTGCCGGGACAGGGGGCAAAGAGACCCAGTACTTC.

The gene calls are TRBV5-1 and TRBJ2-3; tentatively, D is TRBD1 (6 bases). Germline V gene sequence: CDR1 SGHRS, CDR2 YFSETQ. V was cut by 0 bases and J by 1 base, with 15 bases left in between. This CDR3 spans 17 amino acids. The CDR3 protein is CASSLGRAAGGTDTQYF. CDR3 in DNA: TGCGCCAGCAGCTTGGGAAGAGCCGCAGGGGGCACAGATACGCAGTATTTT.

The CDR3, as DNA: TGTGCCAGCAGCTTTCGGCAGCGGGAGGCCGACTACGAGCAGTACTTC. Translating gives CASSFRQREADYEQYF. The V gene is TRBV7-9, the J gene TRBJ2-7, with TRBD2 identical over 9 bases. The CDR3 runs to 16 residues. J was trimmed by 3 bases and V by 3 bases; bases with no gene match: 9. Germline values: CDR1 SEHNR, CDR2 FQNEAQ (reference sequence).

The chain combines TRBV5-6 with TRBJ1-3; possibly TRBD1 for D (6 bases). The CDR3 has 16 residues. V was shortened by 3 bases and J by 2 bases, with 15 bases between the two germline ends. Germline-derived CDR1 and CDR2 are SGHDT and YYEEEE. The CDR3 protein is CASSSLGGLTGNTIYF. The CDR3 nucleotides read TGTGCCAGCAGCTCCTTGGGGGGGCTTACTGGAAACACCATATATTTT.

The chain is built from TRBV28 and TRBJ2-3, with D possibly being TRBD1 or TRBD2 (5 bases each). CDR3 length: 15 residues. Deletions cut 8 bases from V and 2 bases from J, with 17 bases between. Germline V gene sequence: CDR1 MDHEN, CDR2 SYDVKM. Written as DNA, the CDR3 is TGTGCCAGCGGGTTGGGGGAGAGATACACAGATACGCAGTATTTT. This gives the protein CASGLGERYTDTQYF. Combining the CDR3 with reference TRBV28 and TRBJ2-3 gives the whole variable domain DVKVTQSSRYLVKRTGEKVFLECVQDMDHENMFWYRQDPGLGLRLIYFSYDVKMKEKGDIPEGYSVSREKKERFSLILESASTNQTSMYLCASGLGERYTDTQYFGPGTRLTVL.

This clone was detected ten times or more. The rearrangement joins TRBV28 to TRBJ1-2; 7 positions agree with TRBD1. Germline V lookup: CDR1 MDHEN, CDR2 SYDVKM. V gave up 5 bases and J gave up 2 bases; unmatched junction bases: 11. The CDR3 length is 16 residues. CDR3 nucleotide sequence: TGTGCCAGCAGTCCCCGGACAGGAAACTACAACTATGGCTACACCTTC. This sequence encodes CASSPRTGNYNYGYTF.

This chain connects TRBV9 to TRBJ2-7, with 8 bases that match TRBD2. Germline values: CDR1 SGDLS, CDR2 YYNGEE. V was clipped by 0 bases and J by 4 bases; unmatched bases: 6. This CDR3 is built from 15 residues. CDR3 amino acids: CASSVGPGGVYEQYF. The CDR3 nucleotides are TGTGCCAGCAGCGTAGGCCCGGGAGGGGTTTACGAGCAGTACTTC.

V usage is TRBV5-6 and J usage is TRBJ1-1, with D hard to call. This CDR3 has 16 amino acids. CDR1 is SGHDT and CDR2 is YYEEEE in the germline V gene. V lost 0 bases and J 3 bases, leaving 15 bases between the germline ends. For the CDR3, the DNA is TGTGCCAGCAGCTTGGATTGGTTGGGTGTTGACACTGAAGCTTTCTTT. This sequence encodes CASSLDWLGVDTEAFF.

The V gene is TRBV2, the J gene TRBJ1-1; D ambiguous. Deletions cut 5 bases from V and 1 base from J, with 8 bases between. The germline V gene has CDR1 SNHLY and CDR2 FYNNEI. The CDR3 is 13 residues long. The CDR3 coding sequence is TGTGCCAGCAGTTACGATCCGAACACTGAAGCTTTCTTT. Protein product: CASSYDPNTEAFF.

DNA for the CDR3: TGTGCCAGCAGCTTCAAGGTATGGTCCTACAATGAGCAGTTCTTC. Translating it yields CASSFKVWSYNEQFF. The chain recombines TRBV7-2 with TRBJ2-1; D not resolved. Looked up from germline, CDR1 is SGHTA and CDR2 is FQGNSA. This CDR3 has 15 amino acids. V shed 3 bases and J shed 1 base, with 10 bases lying between them.

This chain connects TRBV5-6 to TRBJ2-5; 10 nucleotides agree with TRBD1. The V gene's germline CDR1 is SGHDT and CDR2 YYEEEE. CDR3 length: 16 amino acids. Unmatched junction bases numbered 9, after V lost 4 bases and J lost 3 bases. In DNA form, the CDR3 reads TGTGCCAGCAGCACACGACAGGGGGCCGGGGAAGAGACCCAGTACTTC. Amino acids: CASSTRQGAGEETQYF.

The rearrangement joins TRBV28 to TRBJ1-5; no reliable D call. This CDR3 region has 11 residues. Germline-derived CDR1 and CDR2 are MDHEN and SYDVKM. The germline V and J ends were trimmed by 10 bases and 9 bases, with 13 bases remaining between them. This CDR3 is CATARIGPQHF. The CDR3 DNA reads TGTGCCACCGCGCGGATAGGGCCCCAGCATTTT.

The chain carries TRBV19 and TRBJ1-1, with D possibly matching TRBD1 (5 bases). V was clipped by 2 bases and J by 4 bases, with 8 bases between them. The length of the CDR3 is 13 residues. Germline V gives CDR1 LNHDA, CDR2 SQIVND (reference sequence). CDR3 nucleotides: TGTGCCAGTAGTATACGACAGCGCACTGAAGCTTTCTTT. Translating it yields CASSIRQRTEAFF. The full variable domain, with the rest looked up from reference TRBV19 and TRBJ1-1, is DGGITQSPKYLFRKEGQNVTLSCEQNLNHDAMYWYRQDPGQGLRLIYYSQIVNDFQKGDIAEGYSVSREKKESFPLTVTSAQKNPTAFYLCASSIRQRTEAFFGQGTRLTVV.

The chain recombines TRBV19 with TRBJ2-2, with 13 bases that match TRBD2. Trimming took 7 bases from V and 3 from J; bases not matched to a gene: 17. This CDR3 spans 20 amino acids. Germline CDR1 is LNHDA and CDR2 is SQIVND (reference sequence). The CDR3 nucleotides are TGTGCCAGTATATCACAAGCACTAGCGGGAGGGCCGGCGCACACCGGGGAGCTGTTTTTT. Its protein is CASISQALAGGPAHTGELFF.

J is TRBJ1-3 and V is TRBV2, with TRBD1 identical over 9 bases. Germline CDR1 is SNHLY and CDR2 is FYNNEI. The CDR3 runs 22 residues. V dropped 3 bases and J dropped 0; count of bases not matched to a gene: 21. In DNA, the CDR3 is TGTGCCAGCAGTGACCCCTATCGCGACAGGGGGGAACACTCGAGCTCTGGAAACACCATATATTTT. The encoded protein is CASSDPYRDRGEHSSSGNTIYF.

The chain combines TRBV7-2 with TRBJ2-1; D gene uncertain. Germline V gives CDR1 SGHTA, CDR2 FQGNSA. The CDR3 covers 13 residues. The V and J ends lost 5 bases and 14 bases respectively, with 19 bases between them. The CDR3 region has the DNA TGTGCCAGCAGCGTCCCCCGTGAGCACCCTGAGTTCTTC. It codes for CASSVPREHPEFF. The full variable domain, rest sourced from reference TRBV7-2 and TRBJ2-1, is GAGVSQSPSNKVTEKGKDVELRCDPISGHTALYWYRQSLGQGLEFLIYFQGNSAPDKSGLPSDRFSAERTGGSVSTLTIQRTQQEDSAVYLCASSVPREHPEFFGPGTRLTVL.

The chain is built from TRBV16 and TRBJ1-5; 10 bases fit TRBD1. CDR1 and CDR2 from the germline V gene are KGHSY and FQNENV. V lost 3 bases and J lost 4; bases outside the gene matches: 3. The CDR3 consists of 15 residues. The DNA of the CDR3 is TGTGCCAGCAGCCACGGACAGGGGGTAAATCAGCCCCAGCATTTT. Amino acid sequence: CASSHGQGVNQPQHF.

This clone has a handful of counts. The chain links TRBV2 to TRBJ2-3; the D is unclear. The CDR3 has 11 amino acids. The germline V and J ends were trimmed by 8 bases and 2 bases, with 5 bases remaining between them. Per germline, CDR1 SNHLY and CDR2 FYNNEI. CDR3 DNA sequence: TGTGCCAGCTCTTACACAGATACGCAGTATTTT. Protein sequence: CASSYTDTQYF.

This clone was recorded at least ten times. The V call is TRBV6-4, the J call TRBJ2-1, with D possibly being TRBD2 (6 bases). Trimming removed 2 bases from V and 7 bases from J, with 18 bases in between. This CDR3 contains 16 residues. CDR1 MRHNA and CDR2 SNTAGT come from the germline V gene. The CDR3 loop is CASSDGAGLPGNEQFF. The CDR3 DNA follows: TGTGCCAGCAGTGACGGGGCGGGGCTGCCTGGGAATGAGCAGTTCTTC.

This chain's CDR3 is CASSRPGPSMNEQFF. The CDR3 coding sequence is TGTGCCAGCAGCCGGCCGGGACCGTCTATGAATGAGCAGTTCTTC. The J gene is TRBJ2-1, the V gene TRBV11-2; perhaps D is TRBD1 or TRBD2 (5 bases each). The V gene lost 5 bases and the J gene lost 7 bases, with 18 bases spanning the gap. Per germline, CDR1 SGHAT and CDR2 FQNNGV. The CDR3 spans 15 residues.

The V gene is TRBV7-6, the J gene TRBJ2-7, with D unclear. The CDR3 loop spans 9 amino acids. V was shortened by 10 bases and J by 4 bases, with 5 bases between the two germline ends. The germline V gene has CDR1 SGHVS and CDR2 FNYEAQ. The DNA for the CDR3 is TGTGCCAACGAATACGAGCAGTACTTC. Its protein is CANEYEQYF.

This rearrangement joins TRBV9 to TRBJ2-7; perhaps TRBD2 as D (5 bases). The CDR3 is made up of 15 amino acids. With 1 base removed from V and 4 bases from J, the gap between germline ends came to 15 bases. Per the germline V gene, CDR1 is SGDLS and CDR2 is YYNGEE. The CDR3, as DNA: TGTGCCAGCAGCGTATCTCCGGACTCGATGTACGAGCAGTACTTC. Its protein product is CASSVSPDSMYEQYF.

DNA for the CDR3: TGTGCCAGCAGTTTTACCCTGGACAGCGTTGCCGAAAAACTGTTTTTT. Translation: CASSFTLDSVAEKLFF. The chain links TRBV27 to TRBJ1-4; possible D gene TRBD1, 6 bases. V lost 3 bases and J lost 8, with 19 bases in between. This CDR3 has 16 residues. Germline V lookup: CDR1 MNHEY, CDR2 SMNVEV (reference sequence). Full variable domain (remainder filled in from reference TRBV27 and TRBJ1-4): EAQVTQNPRYLITVTGKKLTVTCSQNMNHEYMSWYRQDPGLGLRQIYYSMNVEVTDKGDVPEGYKVSRKEKRNFPLILESPSPNQTSLYFCASSFTLDSVAEKLFFGSGTQLSVL.